The clone carrying this TCR beta chain was seen at least ten times. Via MiXCR, TCRdb re-called the 5' RACE reads, giving one row per CDR3 protein. This table has more than 60,000 distinct CDR3 sequences, roughly 19% appearing once. Trimming at V came to 5 bases and at J to 6 bases, leaving 8 bases not matched to a gene. From germline, CDR1 is PRHDT and CDR2 FYEKMQ (reference sequence). The CDR3 covers 16 residues. The record originates from a study of HIV-infected patients and healthy controls. This TCR was recovered from a human donor in good health. Sequenced input: CD4+ T cells from blood. The chain links TRBV13 to TRBJ2-7; 15 bases map to TRBD2. The CDR3 reads CASSPPGLAGGREQYF. CDR3 DNA sequence: TGTGCCAGCAGCCCGCCGGGACTAGCGGGAGGACGCGAGCAGTACTTC.